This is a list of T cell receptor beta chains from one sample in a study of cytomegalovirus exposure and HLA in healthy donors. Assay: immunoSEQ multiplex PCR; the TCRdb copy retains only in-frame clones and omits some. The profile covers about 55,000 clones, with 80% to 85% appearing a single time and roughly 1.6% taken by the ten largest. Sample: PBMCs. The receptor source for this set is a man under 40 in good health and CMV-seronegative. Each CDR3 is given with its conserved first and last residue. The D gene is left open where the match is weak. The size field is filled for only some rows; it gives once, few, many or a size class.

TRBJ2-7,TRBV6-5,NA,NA,CASSYRLTSRIRGQYF,TGTGCCAGCAGTTATAGATTAACTAGCAGGATAAGGGGGCAGTACTTC
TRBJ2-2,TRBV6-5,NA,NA,CASSYDRPGNTGELFF,TGTGCCAGCAGTTACGACCGACCAGGGAACACCGGGGAGCTGTTTTTT
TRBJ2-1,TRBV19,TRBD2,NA,CASETLAGGGNEQFF,TGTGCCAGTGAGACCCTAGCGGGAGGGGGTAATGAGCAGTTCTTC
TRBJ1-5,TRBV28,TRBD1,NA,CASRGQALSNQPQHF,TGTGCCAGCAGGGGACAGGCGTTGAGCAATCAGCCCCAGCATTTT
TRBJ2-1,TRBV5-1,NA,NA,CASSLLAFYNEQFF,TGCGCCAGCAGCTTACTAGCTTTTTACAATGAGCAGTTCTTC
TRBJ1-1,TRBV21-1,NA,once,CASSKEVRDKENTEAFF,TGTGCCAGCAGCAAAGAGGTGAGGGACAAAGAGAACACTGAAGCTTTCTTT
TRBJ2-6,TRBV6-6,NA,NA,CASRGQSGANVLTF,TGTGCCAGCAGAGGACAGTCTGGGGCCAACGTCCTGACTTTC
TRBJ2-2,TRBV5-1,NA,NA,CASSLGQGFAGELFF,TGCGCCAGCAGCTTGGGGCAGGGATTTGCCGGGGAGCTGTTTTTT
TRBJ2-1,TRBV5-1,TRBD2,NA,CASSLAPYGGDEQFF,TGCGCCAGCAGCTTGGCCCCGTACGGGGGGGATGAGCAGTTCTTC
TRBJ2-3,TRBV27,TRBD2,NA,CASSLGWGGGQKADTQYF,TGTGCCAGCAGTTTAGGGTGGGGCGGGGGGCAGAAGGCAGATACGCAGTATTTT
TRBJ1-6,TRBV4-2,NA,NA,CASSPKAQISRDFGSPLHF,TGTGCCAGCAGCCCCAAAGCCCAGATTAGCCGGGACTTCGGGTCACCCCTCCACTTT
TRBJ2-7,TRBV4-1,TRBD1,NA,CASSPGQGPSYEQYF,TGCGCCAGCAGCCCGGGACAGGGGCCTTCCTACGAGCAGTACTTC
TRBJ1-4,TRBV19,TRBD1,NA,CASSGRGTEDSEKLFF,TGTGCCAGTAGTGGTCGAGGGACAGAAGACAGTGAAAAACTGTTTTTT
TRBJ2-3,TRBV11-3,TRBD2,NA,CASSSGLAGGRTDTQYF,TGTGCCAGCAGCTCCGGACTAGCGGGAGGGAGGACAGATACGCAGTATTTT
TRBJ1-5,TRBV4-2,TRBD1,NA,CASSQAGQGSNQPQHF,TGTGCCAGCAGCCAGGCCGGACAGGGTAGCAATCAGCCCCAGCATTTT
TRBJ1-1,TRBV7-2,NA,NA,CASSPRQIRYAEAFF,TGTGCCAGCAGCCCCAGACAAATTCGGTACGCTGAAGCTTTCTTT
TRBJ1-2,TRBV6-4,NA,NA,CASSETGGYGYTF,TGTGCCAGCAGTGAGACAGGAGGCTATGGCTACACCTTC
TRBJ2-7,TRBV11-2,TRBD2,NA,CASSLAGTNYEQYF,TGTGCCAGCAGCTTAGCCGGGACTAACTACGAGCAGTACTTC
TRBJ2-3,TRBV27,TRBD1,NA,CASSFRTGISTDTQYF,TGTGCCAGCAGTTTTAGGACAGGGATTAGCACAGATACGCAGTATTTT
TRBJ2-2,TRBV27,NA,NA,CASRRQDRTGELFF,TGTGCCAGCAGAAGACAGGACCGGACCGGGGAGCTGTTTTTT
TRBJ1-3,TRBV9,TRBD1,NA,CASSATGVTGNTIYF,TGTGCCAGCAGCGCCACAGGGGTAACCGGAAACACCATATATTTT
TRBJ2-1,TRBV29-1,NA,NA,CSVGGVETSYNEQFF,TGCAGCGTTGGGGGAGTTGAGACTAGCTACAATGAGCAGTTCTTC
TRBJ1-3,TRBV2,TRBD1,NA,CASSEAGGTGSGNTIYF,TGTGCCAGCAGTGAAGCGGGGGGGACAGGCTCTGGAAACACCATATATTTT
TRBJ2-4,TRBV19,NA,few,CASSNADSKAKNIQYF,TGTGCCAGTAGTAACGCCGACAGTAAAGCCAAAAACATTCAGTACTTC
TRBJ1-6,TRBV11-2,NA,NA,CASSLGPTPRNSPLHF,TGTGCCAGCAGCTTAGGCCCGACACCAAGAAATTCACCCCTCCACTTT
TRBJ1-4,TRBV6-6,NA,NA,CASSLDRSPGEKLFF,TGTGCCAGCAGTTTAGACAGGTCCCCAGGAGAAAAACTGTTTTTT
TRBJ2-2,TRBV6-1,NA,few,CASSGTGTGELFF,TGTGCCAGCAGTGGAACAGGCACCGGGGAGCTGTTTTTT
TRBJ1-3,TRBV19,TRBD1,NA,CASSIDYFGTAASGNTIYF,TGTGCCAGTAGTATAGATTATTTTGGGACAGCCGCCTCTGGAAACACCATATATTTT
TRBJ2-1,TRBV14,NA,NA,CASSQGSSAYFYNEQFF,TGTGCCAGCAGCCAAGGGTCGAGCGCATATTTTTACAATGAGCAGTTCTTC
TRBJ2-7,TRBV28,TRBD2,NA,CASKGGGAPISYEQYF,TGTGCCAGCAAGGGCGGGGGGGCCCCGATCTCCTACGAGCAGTACTTC
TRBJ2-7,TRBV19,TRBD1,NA,CASSIRTGPYEQYF,TGTGCCAGTAGTATCCGGACAGGGCCCTACGAGCAGTACTTC
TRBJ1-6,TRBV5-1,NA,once,CASSWGVSPSTTPLHF,TGCGCCAGCAGCTGGGGGGTGTCTCCCTCTACGACACCCCTCCACTTT
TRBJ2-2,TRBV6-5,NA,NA,CASSPRGTNTGELFF,TGTGCCAGCAGTCCCCGCGGGACCAACACCGGGGAGCTGTTTTTT
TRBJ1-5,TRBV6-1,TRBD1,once,CASSEVTGTGGGQPQHF,TGTGCCAGCAGTGAAGTCACCGGGACAGGGGGAGGTCAGCCCCAGCATTTT
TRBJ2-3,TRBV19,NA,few,CASSVQVPTHTDTQYF,TGTGCCAGTAGTGTCCAGGTTCCTACTCACACAGATACGCAGTATTTT
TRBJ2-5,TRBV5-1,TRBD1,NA,CASSFDREIETQYF,TGCGCCAGCAGCTTCGACAGGGAGATCGAGACCCAGTACTTC
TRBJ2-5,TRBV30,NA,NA,CAWNAGNYQETQYF,TGTGCCTGGAACGCGGGGAACTACCAAGAGACCCAGTACTTC
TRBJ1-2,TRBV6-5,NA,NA,CASSYFSGGAGGYTF,TGTGCCAGCAGTTACTTCTCGGGGGGGGCCGGTGGCTACACCTTC
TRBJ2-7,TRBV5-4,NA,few,CASSLVGSDEQYF,TGTGCCAGCAGCTTGGTAGGGAGCGACGAGCAGTACTTC
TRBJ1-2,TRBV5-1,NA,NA,CASSPEDSTVGGYTF,TGCGCCAGCAGCCCAGAAGACAGTACCGTGGGGGGCTACACCTTC
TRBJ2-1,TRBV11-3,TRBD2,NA,CASRPRLAGGRNEQFF,TGTGCCAGCAGGCCGCGACTAGCGGGAGGACGAAATGAGCAGTTCTTC
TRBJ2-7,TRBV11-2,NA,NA,CASSLGQAASYEQYF,TGTGCCAGCAGCTTAGGACAGGCGGCATCCTACGAGCAGTACTTC
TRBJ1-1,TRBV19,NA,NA,CASSRTSVNTEAFF,TGTGCCAGTAGCAGAACCTCAGTGAACACTGAAGCTTTCTTT
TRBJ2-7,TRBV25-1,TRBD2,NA,CASSELAGGSDYEQYF,TGTGCCAGCAGTGAACTAGCGGGTGGCAGTGATTACGAGCAGTACTTC
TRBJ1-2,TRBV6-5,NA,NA,CASSSDSRYGYTF,TGTGCCAGCAGCTCCGACAGCCGCTATGGCTACACCTTC
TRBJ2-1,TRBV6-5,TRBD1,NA,CASSYSIGQGRNEQFF,TGTGCCAGCAGTTACTCGATAGGACAGGGTCGTAATGAGCAGTTCTTC
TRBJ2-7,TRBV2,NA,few,CASRRSYEQYF,TGTGCCAGCAGAAGGAGCTACGAGCAGTACTTC
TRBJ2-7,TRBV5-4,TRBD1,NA,CASSLWTGNYEQYF,TGTGCCAGCAGCTTGTGGACAGGGAACTACGAGCAGTACTTC
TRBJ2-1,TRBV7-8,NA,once,CASSLVGGVAAYNEQFF,TGTGCCAGCAGCTTAGTAGGGGGAGTGGCGGCCTACAATGAGCAGTTCTTC